These T cell receptor beta chains were read from a single sample in a study of naive and memory T cell subsets. TCRdb used MiXCR to reprocess the UMI-ligation and nested PCR reads, holding one entry per CDR3 protein. Among 40,000 or so distinct CDR3 sequences listed, approximately 10% were seen once. This specimen consisted of skin, obtained from a tuberculin skin test site. All receptors derive from an adult in good health. Each CDR3 is given with its conserved first and last residue. Each record gives: CDR3 length, J gene, D gene, clone size, V gene, CDR3 DNA, CDR3 protein. D genes are given only for firm matches. Size values are once, few and many counts, or a class for expanded clones, and some rows have none.

CDR3 length: 14
J gene: TRBJ2-7
D gene: TRBD1
clone size: NA
V gene: TRBV20-1
CDR3 DNA: TGCAGTGCTCTGATGGGACAGGGGACCTACGAGCAGTACTTC
CDR3 protein: CSALMGQGTYEQYF

CDR3 length: 12
J gene: TRBJ1-6
D gene: NA
clone size: many
V gene: TRBV13
CDR3 DNA: TGTGCCAGCAGCTTAGGTAATTCACCCCTCCACTTT
CDR3 protein: CASSLGNSPLHF

CDR3 length: 14
J gene: TRBJ1-5
D gene: NA
clone size: NA
V gene: TRBV2
CDR3 DNA: TGTGCCAGTAGCTCGTTGGCAGGGAATCAGCCCCAGCATTTT
CDR3 protein: CASSSLAGNQPQHF

CDR3 length: 15
J gene: TRBJ1-3
D gene: NA
clone size: few
V gene: TRBV4-2
CDR3 DNA: TGTGCCAGCAGCCAAGATTCAGGGAGCGGAAACACCATATATTTT
CDR3 protein: CASSQDSGSGNTIYF

CDR3 length: 15
J gene: TRBJ1-2
D gene: NA
clone size: few
V gene: TRBV10-3
CDR3 DNA: TGTGCCATCAGTGAGTCGATACAGAGGGGCTATGGCTACACCTTC
CDR3 protein: CAISESIQRGYGYTF

CDR3 length: 15
J gene: TRBJ2-2
D gene: NA
clone size: NA
V gene: TRBV6-6
CDR3 DNA: TGTGCCAGCAGTTTATCCGGGATCGGTACCGGGGAGCTGTTTTTT
CDR3 protein: CASSLSGIGTGELFF

CDR3 length: 14
J gene: TRBJ2-1
D gene: NA
clone size: many
V gene: TRBV5-1
CDR3 DNA: TGCGCCAGCAGCTTGGGGGGCGTGGGCGATGAGCAGTTCTTC
CDR3 protein: CASSLGGVGDEQFF

CDR3 length: 18
J gene: TRBJ2-7
D gene: NA
clone size: NA
V gene: TRBV18
CDR3 DNA: TGTGCCAGCTCGCGGGGACTAGCCGGGACAGGGGCCGCGGGGGAGCAGTACTTC
CDR3 protein: CASSRGLAGTGAAGEQYF

CDR3 length: 15
J gene: TRBJ2-7
D gene: TRBD1
clone size: many
V gene: TRBV9
CDR3 DNA: TGTGCCAGCAGCCCCCTCGGACAGGGGTCCTACGAGCAGTACTTC
CDR3 protein: CASSPLGQGSYEQYF

CDR3 length: 15
J gene: TRBJ2-7
D gene: NA
clone size: NA
V gene: TRBV11-2
CDR3 DNA: TGTGCCAGCAGCTTGGGGCAGGGGCGTAGGTACGAGCAGTACTTC
CDR3 protein: CASSLGQGRRYEQYF

CDR3 length: 11
J gene: TRBJ1-2
D gene: NA
clone size: few
V gene: TRBV29-1
CDR3 DNA: TGCAGCGTTGGGGGGGAGGAAGGCTACACCTTC
CDR3 protein: CSVGGEEGYTF

CDR3 length: 11
J gene: TRBJ1-2
D gene: NA
clone size: many
V gene: TRBV21-1
CDR3 DNA: TGTGCCAGCAGCGCCAACTATGGCTACACCTTC
CDR3 protein: CASSANYGYTF

CDR3 length: 15
J gene: TRBJ1-2
D gene: NA
clone size: many
V gene: TRBV18
CDR3 DNA: TGTGCCAGCTCACCAAGCGTGGGTCAGGGTAGTGGCTACACCTTC
CDR3 protein: CASSPSVGQGSGYTF

CDR3 length: 14
J gene: TRBJ2-1
D gene: TRBD2
clone size: many
V gene: TRBV5-6
CDR3 DNA: TGTGCCAGCACTGGGACTAGCGTTTACAATGAGCAGTTCTTC
CDR3 protein: CASTGTSVYNEQFF

CDR3 length: 15
J gene: TRBJ1-1
D gene: NA
clone size: NA
V gene: TRBV11-1
CDR3 DNA: TGTGCCAGCAGCAACCCGACAGGCAAGAACACTGAAGCTTTCTTT
CDR3 protein: CASSNPTGKNTEAFF

CDR3 length: 14
J gene: TRBJ2-7
D gene: TRBD1
clone size: NA
V gene: TRBV28
CDR3 DNA: TGTGCCAGCATCACCGGGACAGGGCGGTACGAGCAGTACTTC
CDR3 protein: CASITGTGRYEQYF

CDR3 length: 14
J gene: TRBJ1-2
D gene: TRBD1
clone size: NA
V gene: TRBV19
CDR3 DNA: TGTGCCAGTACGAGAGACAGGGCTAACTATGGCTACACCTTC
CDR3 protein: CASTRDRANYGYTF

CDR3 length: 14
J gene: TRBJ1-1
D gene: NA
clone size: NA
V gene: TRBV4-1
CDR3 DNA: TGCGCCAGCAGCCAAGGGGGCTTGGGAACTGAAGCTTTCTTT
CDR3 protein: CASSQGGLGTEAFF

CDR3 length: 13
J gene: TRBJ2-1
D gene: NA
clone size: medium-sized
V gene: TRBV20-1
CDR3 DNA: TGCAGTGGGGGCGGCCACTCCTACAATGAGCAGTTCTTC
CDR3 protein: CSGGGHSYNEQFF

CDR3 length: 14
J gene: TRBJ2-7
D gene: NA
clone size: few
V gene: TRBV2
CDR3 DNA: TGTGCCAGCAGTCCTAGACGGTACGAGGGCGAGCAGTACTTC
CDR3 protein: CASSPRRYEGEQYF

CDR3 length: 13
J gene: TRBJ1-1
D gene: TRBD1
clone size: many
V gene: TRBV6-5
CDR3 DNA: TGTGCCAGCACACAACAGGGGGGGCGTGAAGCTTTCTTT
CDR3 protein: CASTQQGGREAFF

CDR3 length: 15
J gene: TRBJ2-7
D gene: TRBD2
clone size: few
V gene: TRBV7-9
CDR3 DNA: TGTGCCAGCAGCCGCGGGGGGGGGGCTTCCTACGAGCAGTACTTC
CDR3 protein: CASSRGGGASYEQYF

CDR3 length: 13
J gene: TRBJ2-5
D gene: TRBD2
clone size: few
V gene: TRBV30
CDR3 DNA: TGTGCCTGGAGTACCCGGACTAGAGAGACCCAGTACTTC
CDR3 protein: CAWSTRTRETQYF

CDR3 length: 13
J gene: TRBJ2-5
D gene: NA
clone size: NA
V gene: TRBV28
CDR3 DNA: TGTGCCAGCAGCGAGTTACCCAAAGAGACCCAGTACTTC
CDR3 protein: CASSELPKETQYF

CDR3 length: 17
J gene: TRBJ2-3
D gene: TRBD1
clone size: NA
V gene: TRBV2
CDR3 DNA: TGTGCCAGCAGTCCCGGGACAGACCCCGGTTTCGCAGATACGCAGTATTTT
CDR3 protein: CASSPGTDPGFADTQYF

CDR3 length: 12
J gene: TRBJ1-1
D gene: TRBD1
clone size: NA
V gene: TRBV27
CDR3 DNA: TGTGCCAGCAAACAGGGGTTCACTGAAGCTTTCTTT
CDR3 protein: CASKQGFTEAFF

CDR3 length: 14
J gene: TRBJ2-1
D gene: NA
clone size: many
V gene: TRBV2
CDR3 DNA: TGTGCCAGCAGTCGGGACACCAGTTACAATGAGCAGTTCTTC
CDR3 protein: CASSRDTSYNEQFF

CDR3 length: 12
J gene: TRBJ2-3
D gene: NA
clone size: few
V gene: TRBV20-1
CDR3 DNA: TGCAGTGCTAGAGGGTCTCCAGATACGCAGTATTTT
CDR3 protein: CSARGSPDTQYF

CDR3 length: 14
J gene: TRBJ1-4
D gene: NA
clone size: NA
V gene: TRBV29-1
CDR3 DNA: TGCAGCGTGGGTGGGGGGGCAACTAATGAAAAACTGTTTTTT
CDR3 protein: CSVGGGATNEKLFF

CDR3 length: 14
J gene: TRBJ2-7
D gene: NA
clone size: few
V gene: TRBV20-1
CDR3 DNA: TGCAGTGCTCACCTACCGGGACGGAACTACGAGCAGTACTTC
CDR3 protein: CSAHLPGRNYEQYF

CDR3 length: 12
J gene: TRBJ2-7
D gene: NA
clone size: NA
V gene: TRBV7-9
CDR3 DNA: TGTGCCAGCAGCCGGGGTCTCCACGAGCAGTACTTC
CDR3 protein: CASSRGLHEQYF

CDR3 length: 14
J gene: TRBJ2-7
D gene: TRBD1
clone size: few
V gene: TRBV12-3/TRBV12-4
CDR3 DNA: TGTGCCAGCAGCCTGGGACAGGACCTATACGAGCAGTACTTC
CDR3 protein: CASSLGQDLYEQYF

CDR3 length: 13
J gene: TRBJ2-1
D gene: NA
clone size: many
V gene: TRBV30
CDR3 DNA: TGTGCCTGGAGCGTGGAAGCCAACAATGAGCAGTTCTTC
CDR3 protein: CAWSVEANNEQFF

CDR3 length: 13
J gene: TRBJ1-5
D gene: NA
clone size: many
V gene: TRBV9
CDR3 DNA: TGTGCCAGCAGCGTAGCTGAAGATCAGCCCCAGCATTTT
CDR3 protein: CASSVAEDQPQHF

CDR3 length: 11
J gene: TRBJ2-1
D gene: NA
clone size: many
V gene: TRBV7-9
CDR3 DNA: TGTGCCAGCAGCCCCTACAATGAGCAGTTCTTC
CDR3 protein: CASSPYNEQFF

CDR3 length: 13
J gene: TRBJ2-1
D gene: NA
clone size: many
V gene: TRBV2
CDR3 DNA: TGTGCCAGCAGTGAAGGACAGTACAATGAGCAGTTCTTC
CDR3 protein: CASSEGQYNEQFF

CDR3 length: 16
J gene: TRBJ2-1
D gene: TRBD2
clone size: many
V gene: TRBV20-1
CDR3 DNA: TGCAGTGCTCTTCCCCTATCTAGCGGAGCCTACAATGAGCAGTTCTTC
CDR3 protein: CSALPLSSGAYNEQFF

CDR3 length: 16
J gene: TRBJ2-5
D gene: NA
clone size: few
V gene: TRBV18
CDR3 DNA: TGTGCCAGCTCACCATTTGGGTCGGGGAGCCAAGAGACCCAGTACTTC
CDR3 protein: CASSPFGSGSQETQYF

CDR3 length: 13
J gene: TRBJ2-1
D gene: NA
clone size: few
V gene: TRBV7-3
CDR3 DNA: TGTGCCAGCAGCTTAAATTCCGGGGATGAGCAGTTCTTC
CDR3 protein: CASSLNSGDEQFF

CDR3 length: 14
J gene: TRBJ2-1
D gene: NA
clone size: NA
V gene: TRBV20-1
CDR3 DNA: TGCAGTGCTAGAGCCGGGACTTCGGGCCGAGAGGAGTTCTTC
CDR3 protein: CSARAGTSGREEFF

CDR3 length: 13
J gene: TRBJ2-1
D gene: TRBD2
clone size: many
V gene: TRBV27
CDR3 DNA: TGTGCCAGCCCGGGAGGGGCAGGCTATGAGCAGTTCTTC
CDR3 protein: CASPGGAGYEQFF

CDR3 length: 14
J gene: TRBJ2-5
D gene: TRBD1
clone size: few
V gene: TRBV5-1
CDR3 DNA: TGCGCCACCCAAAAAGGGACAGTCCAAGAGACCCAGTACTTC
CDR3 protein: CATQKGTVQETQYF

CDR3 length: 16
J gene: TRBJ1-5
D gene: NA
clone size: many
V gene: TRBV7-2
CDR3 DNA: TGTGCCAGCAGCTTAAGTGTTGGGTTTTCAAATCAGCCCCAGCATTTT
CDR3 protein: CASSLSVGFSNQPQHF

CDR3 length: 19
J gene: TRBJ1-4
D gene: NA
clone size: NA
V gene: TRBV27
CDR3 DNA: TGTGCCAGCAGTGAGAGTGGTTTGCGGGGTGACTCCGATAATGAAAAACTGTTTTTT
CDR3 protein: CASSESGLRGDSDNEKLFF

CDR3 length: 15
J gene: TRBJ2-3
D gene: TRBD2
clone size: many
V gene: TRBV19
CDR3 DNA: TGTGCCAGCCGGACTAGCGGGGGGATCGCAGATACGCAGTATTTT
CDR3 protein: CASRTSGGIADTQYF

CDR3 length: 16
J gene: TRBJ1-1
D gene: TRBD1
clone size: NA
V gene: TRBV10-1
CDR3 DNA: TGCGCCAGCAGTGTTGGGCAGGGGGCTCAAAACACTGAAGCTTTCTTT
CDR3 protein: CASSVGQGAQNTEAFF

CDR3 length: 14
J gene: TRBJ2-7
D gene: NA
clone size: few
V gene: TRBV19
CDR3 DNA: TGTGCCAGTAGTATGGGGGACGGAGCCTACGAGCAGTACTTC
CDR3 protein: CASSMGDGAYEQYF

CDR3 length: 17
J gene: TRBJ2-3
D gene: TRBD2
clone size: many
V gene: TRBV7-6
CDR3 DNA: TGTGCCAGCAGCCCCCGGACTAGCGGGAGCGGCGCAGATACGCAGTATTTT
CDR3 protein: CASSPRTSGSGADTQYF

CDR3 length: 15
J gene: TRBJ2-7
D gene: NA
clone size: few
V gene: TRBV9
CDR3 DNA: TGTGCCAGCAGCTCCGGTGGGGCAGGGGCCTACGAGCAGTACTTC
CDR3 protein: CASSSGGAGAYEQYF

CDR3 length: 15
J gene: TRBJ1-2
D gene: NA
clone size: few
V gene: TRBV20-1
CDR3 DNA: TGCAGTGCTAGTCGGTGGACAGAGATAAACTATGGCTACACCTTC
CDR3 protein: CSASRWTEINYGYTF

CDR3 length: 14
J gene: TRBJ1-4
D gene: NA
clone size: many
V gene: TRBV20-1
CDR3 DNA: TGCAGTGCTAGTGGGACATCAACTAATGAAAAACTGTTTTTT
CDR3 protein: CSASGTSTNEKLFF

CDR3 length: 18
J gene: TRBJ2-1
D gene: TRBD2
clone size: few
V gene: TRBV3-1
CDR3 DNA: TGTGCCAGCAGCCAAGGGGGTAGCGGGACATCCGCTGGTAGTGAGCAGTTCTTC
CDR3 protein: CASSQGGSGTSAGSEQFF

CDR3 length: 14
J gene: TRBJ2-4
D gene: NA
clone size: few
V gene: TRBV6-1
CDR3 DNA: TGTGCCAGCGCGGGACTCCCAGCCAAAAACATTCAGTACTTC
CDR3 protein: CASAGLPAKNIQYF

CDR3 length: 15
J gene: TRBJ2-1
D gene: NA
clone size: few
V gene: TRBV7-9
CDR3 DNA: TGTGCCAGCCTCGTGGTGGGGCGCTCTTACAATGAGCAGTTCTTC
CDR3 protein: CASLVVGRSYNEQFF

CDR3 length: 15
J gene: TRBJ2-1
D gene: NA
clone size: many
V gene: TRBV29-1
CDR3 DNA: TGCAGCGTTGGTACGGGACCGAGCTCCTACAATGAGCAGTTCTTC
CDR3 protein: CSVGTGPSSYNEQFF

CDR3 length: 14
J gene: TRBJ1-2
D gene: NA
clone size: NA
V gene: TRBV28
CDR3 DNA: TGTGCCAGCAGGACGGGGGGGGCGCCTAAGGGCTACACCTTC
CDR3 protein: CASRTGGAPKGYTF

CDR3 length: 14
J gene: TRBJ2-2
D gene: NA
clone size: many
V gene: TRBV5-1
CDR3 DNA: TGCGCCAGCAGCTTGTGGGGGAACACCGGGGAGCTGTTTTTT
CDR3 protein: CASSLWGNTGELFF

CDR3 length: 16
J gene: TRBJ2-1
D gene: TRBD1
clone size: few
V gene: TRBV5-8
CDR3 DNA: TGTGCCAGCAGCTTCTTTGCTGGACAGGTCTACAATGAGCAGTTCTTC
CDR3 protein: CASSFFAGQVYNEQFF

CDR3 length: 14
J gene: TRBJ2-2
D gene: NA
clone size: NA
V gene: TRBV12-3/TRBV12-4
CDR3 DNA: TGTGCCAGCAGTTTGGACTTAGCGGCCGGGGAGCTGTTTTTT
CDR3 protein: CASSLDLAAGELFF

CDR3 length: 15
J gene: TRBJ1-4
D gene: NA
clone size: NA
V gene: TRBV7-2
CDR3 DNA: TGTGCCAGCAGCTTTGGCGGGATTCGGAATGAAAAACTGTTTTTT
CDR3 protein: CASSFGGIRNEKLFF